Below, 21 T cell receptor beta chains from the same sample are listed, as sequenced in a study of blood T cell repertoires in COVID-19 (dated by TCRdb to between 2020 and 2021). The method behind the library was the immunoSEQ multiplex PCR assay. What TCRdb holds here is the immuneACCESS table cut down to in-frame rearrangements. Part of the clones is not present; checked against another copy, under half of the missing clones reflect an unresolved V gene, and the others are unexplained. Across this sample there are 300,000 to 400,000 clones, with over 80% seen only once. Together, the top ten hold nearly 6.5% of the sample. Sequenced sample: peripheral blood. The receptors here all came from a woman aged 45-59 years with COVID-19, enrolled during active disease.

The rearrangement joins TRBV6-5 to TRBJ2-3, with 7 bases that match TRBD2. CDR1 and CDR2 from the germline V gene are MNHEY and SVGAGI. The CDR3 consists of 15 residues. The V and J ends lost 6 bases and 0 bases, in that order; junction bases with no gene match: 6. CDR3 sequence (DNA): TGTGCCAGCAGGCGTGAGCGGGGCAGCACAGATACGCAGTATTTT. Encoded protein: CASRRERGSTDTQYF.

This rearrangement joins TRBV9 to TRBJ2-7; D is perhaps TRBD2 (5 bases). This CDR3 has 15 amino acids. The ends were cut back, 3 bases at V and 4 bases at J, with 17 bases in the middle. Germline CDR1 and CDR2: SGDLS and YYNGEE. CDR3 amino acids: CASSGAGKMSYEQYF. The CDR3 nucleotides read TGTGCCAGCAGCGGAGCCGGGAAGATGTCTTACGAGCAGTACTTC.

The V and J genes are TRBV16 and TRBJ1-5; D is undetermined. CDR1 is KGHSY and CDR2 is FQNENV in the germline V gene. The length of the CDR3 is 15 residues. Trimming removed 8 bases from V and 6 bases from J, with 20 bases in between. CDR3 sequence: CASYPGGGSVQPQHF. The CDR3 coding sequence is TGTGCCAGCTACCCCGGAGGAGGTTCCGTTCAGCCCCAGCATTTT.

CDR3 loop: CATSDSSGNHVLTF. DNA of the CDR3: TGTGCCACCAGTGATTCATCAGGGAATCACGTCCTGACTTTC. The V gene is TRBV24-1, the J gene TRBJ2-6, with D maybe TRBD1 (5 bases). V gave up 2 bases and J gave up 11 bases, with 12 bases separating them. CDR3 length equals 14 residues. CDR1 KGHDR and CDR2 SFDVKD come from the germline V gene.

The gene calls are TRBV7-6 and TRBJ1-1, with 7 bases aligning to TRBD1. There are 15 residues in the CDR3. Trimming removed 5 bases from V and 4 bases from J; junction bases left unmatched: 10. CDR1 is SGHVS, CDR2 FNYEAQ, per germline. CDR3 residues: CASSVTQGGGTEAFF. The CDR3, as DNA: TGTGCCAGCAGCGTCACCCAGGGGGGTGGCACTGAAGCTTTCTTT.

J is TRBJ2-5 and V is TRBV19; D might be TRBD2 (6 bases). The ends were cut back, 11 bases at V and 2 bases at J, with 15 bases in the middle. CDR3 size: 13 residues. Germline CDR1 and CDR2: LNHDA and SQIVND (reference sequence). The CDR3 sequence is CASSGAFQETQYF. The CDR3 DNA sequence: TGTGCCTCTTCGGGAGCCTTTCAAGAGACCCAGTACTTC.

The V and J genes are TRBV2 and TRBJ2-7, with unresolved D. The CDR3 runs to 14 residues. V lost 4 bases and J lost 3, with 13 bases in between. The V gene's germline CDR1 is SNHLY and CDR2 FYNNEI. The CDR3 loop is CASSVARSYYEQYF. The CDR3 region has the DNA TGTGCCAGCAGTGTGGCGCGGAGCTACTACGAGCAGTACTTC.

To note about this clone: Other DNA sequences in the same sample also yield this CDR3. This chain links TRBV19 with TRBJ2-2; 8 bases map to TRBD1. Trimming removed 3 bases from V and 5 bases from J; junction bases left unmatched: 2. Germline CDR1 and CDR2: LNHDA and SQIVND (reference sequence). The CDR3 totals 14 residues. CDR3 DNA: TGTGCCAGTAGTATCACAGGGGGAACCGGGGAGCTGTTTTTT. Amino acids: CASSITGGTGELFF.

This chain connects TRBV7-9 to TRBJ2-7, with D possibly matching TRBD1 (6 bases). The CDR3 consists of 14 residues. With 5 bases removed from V and 4 bases from J, the gap between germline ends came to 15 bases. CDR1 is SEHNR, CDR2 FQNEAQ, per germline (reference sequence). CDR3 DNA: TGTGCCAGCAGCCGCCGGGACACGACGTACGAGCAGTACTTC. Its translation is CASSRRDTTYEQYF.

This clone was observed a single time. The genes are TRBV3-1 (or the pseudogene TRBV3-2) and TRBJ2-1; D not resolved. Trimming took 3 bases from V and 0 from J, leaving 12 bases between them. CDR1 is LGHDT, CDR2 YNNKEL, per germline (reference sequence). The CDR3 spans 16 residues. The CDR3 reads CASSHRGLSSYNEQFF. The CDR3 DNA sequence: TGTGCCAGCAGCCACAGAGGTTTAAGCTCCTACAATGAGCAGTTCTTC.

The chain has TRBV28 and TRBJ2-4; 8 nucleotides match TRBD2. The CDR3 covers 17 residues. Germline V lookup: CDR1 MDHEN, CDR2 SYDVKM. With 2 bases clipped from V and 3 bases from J, the junction kept 9 bases outside the gene matches. CDR3 residues: CASSLPQAGVGKNIQYF. For the CDR3, the DNA is TGTGCCAGCAGTTTACCCCAAGCGGGAGTAGGCAAAAACATTCAGTACTTC.

The rearrangement joins TRBV4-2 to TRBJ2-7, with D unclear. Germline CDR1 reads LGHNA; CDR2 reads YNFKEQ. The CDR3 runs 13 residues. The V and J ends lost 1 base and 3 bases respectively, with 7 bases between them. The DNA for the CDR3 is TGTGCCAGCAGCCAAGCTTCCCTCTACGAGCAGTACTTC. Residues: CASSQASLYEQYF.

The V call is TRBV14, the J call TRBJ2-7, with D perhaps matching TRBD1 (7 bases). V was shortened by 4 bases and J by 2 bases, with 18 bases between the two germline ends. Germline V gene sequence: CDR1 SGHDN, CDR2 FVKESK. CDR3 length: 16 residues. The chain's CDR3 is CASSPLGGQKTYEQYF. CDR3 coding DNA: TGTGCCAGCAGCCCGCTGGGGGGACAGAAGACCTACGAGCAGTACTTC. The full variable domain, completed using reference TRBV14 and TRBJ2-7, is EAGVTQFPSHSVIEKGQTVTLRCDPISGHDNLYWYRRVMGKEIKFLLHFVKESKQDESGMPNNRFLAERTGGTYSTLKVQPAELEDSGVYFCASSPLGGQKTYEQYFGPGTRLTVT.

The chain joins TRBV7-8 to TRBJ2-3; 8 bases align to TRBD2. This CDR3 has 17 amino acids. In germline, CDR1 is SGHVS, CDR2 FQNEAQ. Trimming cost V 2 bases and J 4 bases; bases outside gene matches: 11. The CDR3 DNA reads TGTGCCAGCAGCTTAAAACGAGCGGGAGCGGGGTCAGATACGCAGTATTTT. Protein: CASSLKRAGAGSDTQYF.

With regard to this clone: Relative to the germline gene, one junction end is altered; a read error may explain this. The J gene is TRBJ1-2, the V gene TRBV18; D may be TRBD1 (6 bases). Germline V gives CDR1 KGHSH, CDR2 LQKENI. This CDR3 spans 14 amino acids. CDR3 residues: CASSPQGSRAGYTF. Here the CDR3 DNA reads TGTGCCAGCTCCCCACAGGGTAGCAGGGCTGGCTACACCTTC.

V usage is TRBV19 and J usage is TRBJ1-4; 7 bases line up with TRBD1. Germline V gives CDR1 LNHDA, CDR2 SQIVND (reference sequence). There are 14 residues in the CDR3. V shed 4 bases, J shed 6 bases, and the junction held 5 bases outside the gene matches. CDR3 in amino acids: CASSTDRVDEKLFF. The CDR3 DNA is TGTGCCAGTAGTACCGACAGGGTGGATGAAAAACTGTTTTTT.

The V and J genes are TRBV5-5 and TRBJ2-1; TRBD2 agrees at 7 bases. The germline gives CDR1 SGHKS, CDR2 YYEKEE (reference sequence). The CDR3 loop spans 15 amino acids. V was clipped by 2 bases and J by 7 bases; unmatched bases: 9. CDR3 sequence: CASSFLPWGGNEQFF. CDR3 sequence (DNA): TGTGCCAGCAGCTTTCTGCCGTGGGGGGGAAATGAGCAGTTCTTC.

V is TRBV5-1 and J is TRBJ2-1; 10 bases match TRBD2. This CDR3 has 15 amino acids. Germline trimming cut 4 bases from V and 3 bases from J; bases unmatched to any gene: 4. CDR1 is SGHRS, CDR2 YFSETQ, per germline. CDR3 in DNA: TGCGCCAGCAGCCTAGCGGGAGACTTCTACAATGAGCAGTTCTTC. Protein: CASSLAGDFYNEQFF. The variable domain in full, with the rest retrieved from reference TRBV5-1 and TRBJ2-1, is KAGVTQTPRYLIKTRGQQVTLSCSPISGHRSVSWYQQTPGQGLQFLFEYFSETQRNKGNFPGRFSGRQFSNSRSEMNVSTLELGDSALYLCASSLAGDFYNEQFFGPGTRLTVL.

The V call is TRBV3-1 (or the pseudogene TRBV3-2), the J call TRBJ2-3; 8 nucleotides match TRBD1. The CDR3 runs 15 residues. Trimming at V came to 0 bases and at J to 5 bases, leaving 4 bases not matched to a gene. Germline assignment: CDR1 LGHDT and CDR2 YNNKEL (reference sequence). CDR3 coding DNA: TGTGCCAGCAGCCAAGACAGGGGGCGGGAAGATACGCAGTATTTT. This encodes CASSQDRGREDTQYF.

This clone was seen more than once but under ten times. The chain employs TRBV10-3 and TRBJ2-1; maybe TRBD2 (6 bases). The V and J ends lost 6 bases and 7 bases respectively, with 13 bases between them. Germline V gene lookup returns CDR1 ENHRY and CDR2 SYGVKD. This CDR3 contains 13 residues. CDR3 in amino acids: CAISRASENEQFF. The CDR3 DNA reads as TGTGCCATCAGCAGGGCTAGCGAAAATGAGCAGTTCTTC.

This chain connects TRBV11-2 to TRBJ2-2, with D hard to call. CDR3 length equals 12 residues. V dropped 4 bases and J dropped 10 bases, with 10 bases sitting between them. Germline V gives CDR1 SGHAT, CDR2 FQNNGV. For the CDR3, the DNA is TGTGCCAGCAGCTGGCGACACGTGGAGCTGTTTTTT. Translated: CASSWRHVELFF. The full variable domain, its missing parts supplied by reference TRBV11-2 and TRBJ2-2, is EAGVAQSPRYKIIEKRQSVAFWCNPISGHATLYWYQQILGQGPKLLIQFQNNGVVDDSQLPKDRFSAERLKGVDSTLKIQPAKLEDSAVYLCASSWRHVELFFGEGSRLTVL.